Listed here are 8 T cell receptor beta chains from one sample, sequenced in a study of cytomegalovirus exposure and HLA in healthy donors (dated by TCRdb to 2016 to 2017). The method behind the library was the immunoSEQ multiplex PCR assay. For the multiplex PCR, a mixture combining 60 forward primers for TCR Vbeta segments and 13 reverse primers for TCR Jbeta segments was used. This is the immuneACCESS table as TCRdb keeps it, with only in-frame sequences that have V and J called. A part of the clones is gone; compared with another copy, unresolved V genes explain less than half, and the rest is unexplained. For this sample, the table gives some 56,000 clones. The ten biggest clones cover roughly an eighth of the sample. The source material was PBMCs. The receptors come from a woman in her thirties in good health and CMV-seropositive.

The chain has TRBV5-1 and TRBJ2-2; 12 positions match TRBD2. This CDR3 is 16 amino acids long. Germline CDR1 and CDR2: SGHRS and YFSETQ. V trimming: 3 bases; J trimming: 6 bases; junction bases outside the gene matches: 6. This CDR3 reads CASSWVLAGGPGELFF. For the CDR3, the DNA is TGCGCCAGCAGCTGGGTACTAGCGGGAGGCCCCGGGGAGCTGTTTTTT.

This sequence joins TRBV2 and TRBJ1-2; TRBD1 might be the D (6 bases). The CDR3 length is 12 residues. The V and J ends lost 10 bases and 8 bases respectively, with 17 bases between them. CDR1 SNHLY and CDR2 FYNNEI come from the germline V gene. CDR3 bases: TGTGCCACCATCGTGGGGGCGAGAGGCTACACCTTC. Translating it yields CATIVGARGYTF.

V is TRBV19 and J is TRBJ1-6; no clear D gene. This CDR3 spans 18 amino acids. V lost 0 bases to trimming and J lost 14 bases, with 26 bases between them. In germline, CDR1 is LNHDA, CDR2 SQIVND (reference sequence). The CDR3 protein is CASSIDGRNEPYNSALHF. CDR3 DNA sequence: TGTGCCAGTAGTATAGATGGGAGGAACGAACCTTATAATTCGGCCCTCCACTTT.

The chain combines TRBV11-3 with TRBJ2-4, with D possibly matching TRBD1 (5 bases). V lost 2 bases and J lost 6, with 8 bases in between. This CDR3 contains 13 residues. Germline V gene lookup returns CDR1 SGHNT and CDR2 YENEEA. The CDR3 here is CASSLTQGNIQYF. In DNA, the CDR3 is TGTGCCAGCAGCTTAACCCAGGGAAACATTCAGTACTTC.

The gene calls are TRBV28 and TRBJ2-5; TRBD2 agrees at 7 bases. The CDR3 extends over 14 amino acids. CDR1 is MDHEN, CDR2 SYDVKM, per germline. J gave up 2 bases and V 5 bases, and 5 bases lay outside the gene matches. CDR3 residues: CASSGLAVQETQYF. CDR3 DNA: TGTGCCAGCAGTGGGCTAGCGGTTCAAGAGACCCAGTACTTC.

The J gene is TRBJ1-1, the V gene TRBV20-1; D may be TRBD1 (6 bases). The CDR3 runs 11 residues. Looked up from germline, CDR1 is DFQATT and CDR2 is SNEGSKA (reference sequence). The V end lost 6 bases, the J end lost 7 bases, and 12 bases lay between the germline ends. CDR3 DNA sequence: TGCAGTGCCTTGGACAGCCTTGAAGCTTTCTTT. Translating gives CSALDSLEAFF.

The gene calls are TRBV11-3 and TRBJ2-3; 8 positions match TRBD2. Germline V gene data show CDR1 as SGHNT and CDR2 as YENEEA. CDR3 length: 15 amino acids. With 6 bases clipped from V and 4 bases from J, the junction kept 9 bases outside the gene matches. The CDR3 coding sequence is TGTGCCAGCAGTCTAACAGCGGGAGAAGCAGATACGCAGTATTTT. Its translation: CASSLTAGEADTQYF. Filled out from reference TRBV11-3 and TRBJ2-3, the complete variable domain reads EAGVVQSPRYKIIEKKQPVAFWCNPISGHNTLYWYLQNLGQGPELLIRYENEEAVDDSQLPKDRFSAERLKGVDSTLKIQPAELGDSAVYLCASSLTAGEADTQYFGPGTRLTVL.

V gene TRBV6-5 combines with J gene TRBJ2-3; TRBD2 is a possible D gene (5 bases). With 2 bases removed from V and 0 bases from J, the gap between germline ends came to 12 bases. Germline lookup yields CDR1 MNHEY and CDR2 SVGAGI. This CDR3 spans 16 amino acids. The CDR3 DNA reads TGTGCCAGCAGTTACATTATACGGGGAAGCACAGATACGCAGTATTTT. Amino acids: CASSYIIRGSTDTQYF.